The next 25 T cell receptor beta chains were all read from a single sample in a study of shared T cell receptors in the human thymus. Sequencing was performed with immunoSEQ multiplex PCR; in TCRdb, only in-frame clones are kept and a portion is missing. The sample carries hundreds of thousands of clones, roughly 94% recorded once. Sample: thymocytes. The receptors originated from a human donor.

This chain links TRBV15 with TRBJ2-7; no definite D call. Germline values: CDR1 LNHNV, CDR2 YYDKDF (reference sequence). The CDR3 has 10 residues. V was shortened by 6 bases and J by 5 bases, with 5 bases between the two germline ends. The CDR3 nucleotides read TGTGCCACCAGTAAAAACGAGCAGTACTTC. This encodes CATSKNEQYF.

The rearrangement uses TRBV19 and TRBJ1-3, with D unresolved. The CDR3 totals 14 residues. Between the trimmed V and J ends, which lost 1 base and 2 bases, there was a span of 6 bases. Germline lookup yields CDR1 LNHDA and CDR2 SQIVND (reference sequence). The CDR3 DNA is TGTGCCAGTAGTATAGTAGGACCTGGAAACACCATATATTTT. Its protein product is CASSIVGPGNTIYF.

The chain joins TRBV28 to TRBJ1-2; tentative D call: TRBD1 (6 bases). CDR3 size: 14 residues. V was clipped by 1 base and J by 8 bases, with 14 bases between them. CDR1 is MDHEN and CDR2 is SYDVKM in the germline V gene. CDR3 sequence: CASSLYRACKGYTF. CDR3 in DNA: TGTGCCAGCAGTTTATACAGGGCCTGTAAAGGCTACACCTTC.

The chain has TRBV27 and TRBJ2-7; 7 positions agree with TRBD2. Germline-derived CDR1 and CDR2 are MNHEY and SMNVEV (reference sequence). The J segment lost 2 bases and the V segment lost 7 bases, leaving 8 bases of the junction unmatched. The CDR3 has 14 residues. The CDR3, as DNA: TGTGCCAGCAATAGGCGGGAGAGTCCCTACGAGCAGTACTTC. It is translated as CASNRRESPYEQYF.

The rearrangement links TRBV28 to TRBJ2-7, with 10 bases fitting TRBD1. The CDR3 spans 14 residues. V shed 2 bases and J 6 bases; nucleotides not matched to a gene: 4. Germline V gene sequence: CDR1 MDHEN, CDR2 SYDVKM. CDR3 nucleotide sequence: TGTGCCAGCAGTTTACGGGACAGGGGTCCCGAGCAGTACTTC. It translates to CASSLRDRGPEQYF.

The CDR3 coding sequence is TGTGCCAGCAGTTCAGCAGGGCAGCCCCAGCATTTT. Translated: CASSSAGQPQHF. V gene TRBV28 combines with J gene TRBJ1-5, with a tentative D call TRBD1 (5 bases). V dropped 4 bases and J dropped 7 bases, with 8 bases sitting between them. Germline CDR1 MDHEN, CDR2 SYDVKM. The CDR3 totals 12 residues.

CDR3 DNA: TGTGCCAGCAGTTTCGGCCCGGGAGGAGCGGGAGAACGATACAATGAGCAGTTCTTC. Translated: CASSFGPGGAGERYNEQFF. The chain uses TRBV28 and TRBJ2-1, with TRBD2 matching 8 bases. Losses at the gene ends were 3 bases for V and 4 bases for J; bases not matched to a gene: 17. This CDR3 has 19 residues. CDR1 MDHEN and CDR2 SYDVKM come from the germline V gene.

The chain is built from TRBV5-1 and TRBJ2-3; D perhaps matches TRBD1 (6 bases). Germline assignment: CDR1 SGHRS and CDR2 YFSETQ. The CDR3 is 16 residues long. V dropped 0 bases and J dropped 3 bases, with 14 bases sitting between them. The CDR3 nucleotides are TGCGCCAGCAGCTTGGTAAGAAGGACAGAGACAGATACGCAGTATTTT. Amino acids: CASSLVRRTETDTQYF.

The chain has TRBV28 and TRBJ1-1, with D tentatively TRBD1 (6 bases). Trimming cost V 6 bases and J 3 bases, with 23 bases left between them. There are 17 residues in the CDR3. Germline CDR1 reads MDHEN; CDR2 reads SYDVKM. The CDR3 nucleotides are TGTGCCAGCAGCCCCCGCCCCGGGGGCGCCCCGGACACTGAAGCTTTCTTT. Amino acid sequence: CASSPRPGGAPDTEAFF.

The CDR3 loop is CASSVSTGGNQPQHF. The CDR3, as DNA: TGTGCCAGCAGCGTATCGACAGGGGGCAATCAGCCCCAGCATTTT. The chain combines TRBV7-2 with TRBJ1-5; 8 nucleotides line up with TRBD1. With V trimmed by 5 bases and J by 2 bases, 5 bases remained unmatched. In germline, CDR1 is SGHTA, CDR2 FQGNSA. The CDR3 is made up of 15 amino acids.

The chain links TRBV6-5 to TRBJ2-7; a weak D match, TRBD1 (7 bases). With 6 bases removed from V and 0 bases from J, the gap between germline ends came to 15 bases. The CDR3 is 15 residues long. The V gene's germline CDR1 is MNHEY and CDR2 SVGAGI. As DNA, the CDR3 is TGTGCCAGCAGCCACGGGGGACAGAGCTCCTACGAGCAGTACTTC. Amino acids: CASSHGGQSSYEQYF.

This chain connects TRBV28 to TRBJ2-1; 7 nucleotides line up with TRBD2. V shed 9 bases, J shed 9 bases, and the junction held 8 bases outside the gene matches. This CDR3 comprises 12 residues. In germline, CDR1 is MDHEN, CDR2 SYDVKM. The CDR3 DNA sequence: TGTGCCAGTATACAGCGGGATGGTGAGCAGTTCTTC. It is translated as CASIQRDGEQFF.

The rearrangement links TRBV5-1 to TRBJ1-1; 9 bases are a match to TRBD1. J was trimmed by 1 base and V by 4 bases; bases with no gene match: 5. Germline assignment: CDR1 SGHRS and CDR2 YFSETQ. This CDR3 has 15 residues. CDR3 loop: CASSADRGWNTEAFF. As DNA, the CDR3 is TGCGCCAGCAGCGCTGACAGGGGGTGGAACACTGAAGCTTTCTTT. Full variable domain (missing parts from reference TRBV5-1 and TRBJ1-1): KAGVTQTPRYLIKTRGQQVTLSCSPISGHRSVSWYQQTPGQGLQFLFEYFSETQRNKGNFPGRFSGRQFSNSRSEMNVSTLELGDSALYLCASSADRGWNTEAFFGQGTRLTVV.

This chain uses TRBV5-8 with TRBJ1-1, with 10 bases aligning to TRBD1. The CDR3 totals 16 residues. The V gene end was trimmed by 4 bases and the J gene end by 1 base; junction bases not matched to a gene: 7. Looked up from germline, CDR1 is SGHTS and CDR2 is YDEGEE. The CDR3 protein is CASSARQGAKNTEAFF. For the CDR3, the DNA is TGTGCCAGCAGCGCGAGACAGGGGGCAAAGAACACTGAAGCTTTCTTT. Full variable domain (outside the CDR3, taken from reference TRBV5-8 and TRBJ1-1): EAGVTQSPTHLIKTRGQQATLRCSPISGHTSVYWYQQALGLGLQFLLWYDEGEERNRGNFPPRFSGRQFPNYSSELNVNALELEDSALYLCASSARQGAKNTEAFFGQGTRLTVV.

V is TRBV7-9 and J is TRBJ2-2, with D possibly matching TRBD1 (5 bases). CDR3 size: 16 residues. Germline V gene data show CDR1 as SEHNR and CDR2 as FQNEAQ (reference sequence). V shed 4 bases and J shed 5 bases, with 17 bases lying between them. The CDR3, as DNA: TGTGCCAGCAGCTGGGGTGGACAAAGCCCAACCGGGGAGCTGTTTTTT. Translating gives CASSWGGQSPTGELFF.

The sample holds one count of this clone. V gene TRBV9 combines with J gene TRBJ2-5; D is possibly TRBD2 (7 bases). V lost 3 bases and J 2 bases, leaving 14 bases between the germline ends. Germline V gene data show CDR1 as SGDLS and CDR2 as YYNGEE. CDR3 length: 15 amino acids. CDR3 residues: CASSASRGAQETQYF. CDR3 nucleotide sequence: TGTGCCAGCAGCGCCTCCCGGGGGGCGCAAGAGACCCAGTACTTC.

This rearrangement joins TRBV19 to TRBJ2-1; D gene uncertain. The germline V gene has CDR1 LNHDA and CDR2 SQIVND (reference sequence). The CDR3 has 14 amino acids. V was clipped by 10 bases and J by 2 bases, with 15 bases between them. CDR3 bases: TGTGCCACCACCCTACGGTTTCCCTACAATGAGCAGTTCTTC. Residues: CATTLRFPYNEQFF. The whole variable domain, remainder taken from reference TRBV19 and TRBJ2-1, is DGGITQSPKYLFRKEGQNVTLSCEQNLNHDAMYWYRQDPGQGLRLIYYSQIVNDFQKGDIAEGYSVSREKKESFPLTVTSAQKNPTAFYLCATTLRFPYNEQFFGPGTRLTVL.

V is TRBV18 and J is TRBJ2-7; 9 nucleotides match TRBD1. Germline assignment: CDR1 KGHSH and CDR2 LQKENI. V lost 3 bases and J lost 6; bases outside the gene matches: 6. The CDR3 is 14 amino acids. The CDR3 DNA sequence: TGTGCCAGCTCACCTCGGGACAGGGCATCCGAGCAGTACTTC. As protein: CASSPRDRASEQYF.

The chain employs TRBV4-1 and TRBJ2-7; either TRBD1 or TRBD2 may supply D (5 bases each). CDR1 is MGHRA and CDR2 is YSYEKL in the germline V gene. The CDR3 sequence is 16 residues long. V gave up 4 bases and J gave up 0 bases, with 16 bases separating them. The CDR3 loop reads CASSPKFAGSSYEQYF. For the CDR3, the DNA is TGCGCCAGCAGCCCCAAATTTGCAGGGAGCTCCTACGAGCAGTACTTC.

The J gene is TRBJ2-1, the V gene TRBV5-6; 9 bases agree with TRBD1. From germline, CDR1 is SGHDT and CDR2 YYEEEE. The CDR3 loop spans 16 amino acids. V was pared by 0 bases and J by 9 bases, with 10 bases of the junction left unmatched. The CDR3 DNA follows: TGTGCCAGCAGCTTGGAGGCGGGACAGGGAAGCATTGAGCAGTTCTTC. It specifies CASSLEAGQGSIEQFF.

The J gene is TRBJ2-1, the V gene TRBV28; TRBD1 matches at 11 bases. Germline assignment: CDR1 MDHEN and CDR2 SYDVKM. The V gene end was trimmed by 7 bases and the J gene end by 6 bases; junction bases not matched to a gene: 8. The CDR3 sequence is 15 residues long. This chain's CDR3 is CASITWGTGGNEQFF. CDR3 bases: TGTGCCAGCATCACCTGGGGGACAGGGGGCAATGAGCAGTTCTTC.

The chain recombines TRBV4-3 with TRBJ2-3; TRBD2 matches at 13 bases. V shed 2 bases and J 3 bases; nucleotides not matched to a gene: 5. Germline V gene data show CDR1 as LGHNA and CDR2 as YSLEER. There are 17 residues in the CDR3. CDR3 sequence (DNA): TGCGCCAGCAGCCAATCCGGGACTAGCGGGAAGACAGATACGCAGTATTTT. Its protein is CASSQSGTSGKTDTQYF.

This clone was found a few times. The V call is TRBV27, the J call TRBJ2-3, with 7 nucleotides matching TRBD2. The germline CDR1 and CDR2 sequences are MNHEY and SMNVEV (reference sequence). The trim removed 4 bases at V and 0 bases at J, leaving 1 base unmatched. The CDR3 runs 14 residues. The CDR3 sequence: CASSCGGSTDTQYF. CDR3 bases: TGTGCCAGCAGTTGCGGGGGTAGCACAGATACGCAGTATTTT.

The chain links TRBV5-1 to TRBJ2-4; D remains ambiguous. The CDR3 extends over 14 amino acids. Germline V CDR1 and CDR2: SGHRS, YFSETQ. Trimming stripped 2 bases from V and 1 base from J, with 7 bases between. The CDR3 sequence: CASSFDTAKNIQYF. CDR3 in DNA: TGCGCCAGCAGCTTCGATACGGCCAAAAACATTCAGTACTTC.

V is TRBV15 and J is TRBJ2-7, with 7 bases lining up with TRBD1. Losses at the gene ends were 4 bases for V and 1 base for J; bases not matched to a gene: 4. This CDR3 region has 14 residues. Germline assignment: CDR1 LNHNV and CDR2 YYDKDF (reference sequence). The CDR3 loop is CATSTRDSSYEQYF. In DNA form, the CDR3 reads TGTGCCACCAGCACCCGGGACAGTTCCTACGAGCAGTACTTC.